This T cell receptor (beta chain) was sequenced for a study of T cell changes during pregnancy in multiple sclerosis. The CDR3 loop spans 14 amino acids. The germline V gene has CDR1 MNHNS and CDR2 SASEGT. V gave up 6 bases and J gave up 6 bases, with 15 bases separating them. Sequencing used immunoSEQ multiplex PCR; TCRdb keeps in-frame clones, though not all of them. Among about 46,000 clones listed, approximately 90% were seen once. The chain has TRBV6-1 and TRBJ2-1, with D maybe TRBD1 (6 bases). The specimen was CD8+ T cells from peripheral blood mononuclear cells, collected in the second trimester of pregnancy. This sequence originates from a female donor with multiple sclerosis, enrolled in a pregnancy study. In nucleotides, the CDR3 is TGTGCCAGCAGCCCAGGGGTAGAGGGCAATGAGCAGTTCTTC. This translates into CASSPGVEGNEQFF.